These 11 T cell receptor beta chains share one sample of origin, sequenced in a study of blood T cells in healthy people across ages. A sample-barcoded 5' primer and a J-beta primer mix were used in a second PCR of roughly 7 to 12 cycles. TCRdb called the 5' RACE reads again in MiXCR, with one record for every CDR3 protein. This sample yields about 780,000 distinct CDR3 sequences, of which 62% are seen a single time; about a quarter belongs to the top ten. The sample consisted of blood. The receptors stem from a man younger than 45 in good health.

As to this clonotype: An end of the junction differs from the germline gene, which may be a read error. The chain joins TRBV7-2 to TRBJ2-1; D might be TRBD1 (6 bases). The DNA end is a closer match to TRBJ2-7, so the J assignment may be wrong. Per germline, CDR1 SGHTA and CDR2 FQGNSA. The CDR3 spans 14 residues. The CDR3 is CASILGEGGYEQYF. The CDR3, as DNA: TGTGCCAGCATCTTAGGGGAAGGGGGCTACGAGCAGTACTTC.

This rearrangement joins TRBV7-2 to TRBJ1-5; the D gene is possibly TRBD1 (5 bases). The CDR3 length is 15 residues. Germline V lookup: CDR1 SGHTA, CDR2 FQGNSA. Trimming took off 0 bases at V and 5 bases at J, with 11 bases between the two ends. CDR3 bases: TGTGCCAGCAGCTTAGCGCTCGGGGCCGATCAGCCCCAGCATTTT. Its translation is CASSLALGADQPQHF.

The chain recombines TRBV27 with TRBJ1-5; D gene ambiguous. Trimming cost V 0 bases and J 4 bases, with 16 bases left between them. The CDR3 totals 17 residues. Germline V gives CDR1 MNHEY, CDR2 SMNVEV (reference sequence). The CDR3 spells CASSLSPVGQPNQPQHF. The CDR3 region has the DNA TGTGCCAGCAGTTTATCGCCCGTCGGGCAGCCTAATCAGCCCCAGCATTTT.

This rearrangement joins TRBV10-3 to TRBJ2-1; TRBD1 or TRBD2 may be the D gene (7 bases each). The CDR3 contains 14 residues. Germline-derived CDR1 and CDR2 are ENHRY and SYGVKD. V lost 8 bases and J 6 bases, leaving 17 bases between the germline ends. Here the CDR3 reads CAIEDREGFNEQFF. The DNA of the CDR3 is TGTGCCATCGAAGACAGGGAGGGATTCAATGAGCAGTTCTTC.

The chain recombines TRBV4-2 with TRBJ2-5, with D possibly matching TRBD1 (6 bases). V was cut by 0 bases and J by 7 bases, with 12 bases left in between. In germline, CDR1 is LGHNA, CDR2 YNFKEQ. CDR3 length equals 14 residues. The CDR3 nucleotides are TGTGCCAGCAGCCAAGAGTCGGGACATACGACCCAGTACTTC. Protein sequence: CASSQESGHTTQYF.

This clonotype came up a few times. The CDR3 coding sequence is TGCAGTGCGGAACCGGGACAGGGATTGGATACGCAGTATTTT. The encoded protein is CSAEPGQGLDTQYF. This chain connects TRBV20-1 to TRBJ2-3, with TRBD1 matching 9 bases. Germline V gene sequence: CDR1 DFQATT, CDR2 SNEGSKA (reference sequence). V shed 6 bases and J 6 bases; nucleotides not matched to a gene: 10. CDR3 length: 14 residues.

The chain has TRBV29-1 and TRBJ2-3; 7 bases match TRBD1. With 4 bases clipped from V and 0 bases from J, the junction kept 7 bases outside the gene matches. The CDR3 loop spans 15 amino acids. Germline CDR1 SQVTM, CDR2 ANQGSEA. CDR3 coding DNA: TGCAGCGTTGGGGTTGACAGGGCTAGCACAGATACGCAGTATTTT. Protein product: CSVGVDRASTDTQYF.

This clonotype was seen more than once but under ten times. This chain uses TRBV6-5 with TRBJ1-2; D is uncertain. The CDR3 has 10 residues. Germline assignment: CDR1 MNHEY and CDR2 SVGAGI. Trimming took off 10 bases at V and 8 bases at J, with 11 bases between the two ends. In DNA form, the CDR3 reads TGTGCCACCATGTCCGAAGGCTACACCTTC. Translated: CATMSEGYTF.

The V gene is TRBV27, the J gene TRBJ2-5; 10 bases map to TRBD1. This CDR3 has 14 residues. Germline CDR1 and CDR2: MNHEY and SMNVEV (reference sequence). V lost 3 bases, J lost 4 bases, and 2 bases stayed unmatched. CDR3 loop: CASSLGTGAETQYF. In DNA form, the CDR3 reads TGTGCCAGCAGTTTGGGGACAGGGGCAGAGACCCAGTACTTC.

CDR3 nucleotide sequence: TGTGCCAGCACCCACGGGGCCTACGAGCAGTACTTC. This sequence encodes CASTHGAYEQYF. The chain links TRBV11-2 to TRBJ2-7, with TRBD2 as a possible D gene (5 bases). Deletions cut 7 bases from V and 2 bases from J, with 9 bases between. The CDR3 is made up of 12 amino acids. CDR1 and CDR2 (germline): SGHAT, FQNNGV.

The CDR3 here is CASSQAFGPTDTQYF. The CDR3 DNA sequence: TGTGCCAGCAGCCAAGCGTTTGGCCCAACAGATACGCAGTATTTT. The J gene is TRBJ2-3, the V gene TRBV14, with no clear D. The CDR3 length is 15 residues. Germline lookup yields CDR1 SGHDN and CDR2 FVKESK. The V and J ends lost 1 base and 3 bases respectively, with 11 bases between them.